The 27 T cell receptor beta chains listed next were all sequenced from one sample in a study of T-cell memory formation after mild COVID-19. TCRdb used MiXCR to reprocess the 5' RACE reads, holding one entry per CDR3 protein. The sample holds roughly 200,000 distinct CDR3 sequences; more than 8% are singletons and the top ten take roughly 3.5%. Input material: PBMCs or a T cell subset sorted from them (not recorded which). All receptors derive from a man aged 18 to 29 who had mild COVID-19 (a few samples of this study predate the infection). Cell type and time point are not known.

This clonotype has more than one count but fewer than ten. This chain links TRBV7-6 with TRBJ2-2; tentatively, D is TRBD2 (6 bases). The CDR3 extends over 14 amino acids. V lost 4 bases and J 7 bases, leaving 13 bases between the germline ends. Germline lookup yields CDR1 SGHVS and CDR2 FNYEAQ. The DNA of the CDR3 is TGTGCCAGCAGCTCCCCGGGGGAAGGCGGGGAGCTGTTTTTT. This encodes CASSSPGEGGELFF.

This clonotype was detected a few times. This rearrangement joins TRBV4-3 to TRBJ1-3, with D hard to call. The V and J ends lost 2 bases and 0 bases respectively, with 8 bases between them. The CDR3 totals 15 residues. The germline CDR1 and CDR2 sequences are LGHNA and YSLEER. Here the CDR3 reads CASSQSVSSGNTIYF. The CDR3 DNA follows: TGCGCCAGCAGCCAAAGTGTCAGCTCTGGAAACACCATATATTTT.

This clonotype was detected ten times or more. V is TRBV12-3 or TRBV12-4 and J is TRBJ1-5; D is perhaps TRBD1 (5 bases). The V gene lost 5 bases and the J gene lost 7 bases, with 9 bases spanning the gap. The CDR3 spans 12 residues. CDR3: CASSQGYQPQHF. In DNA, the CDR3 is TGTGCCAGCAGTCAGGGATACCAGCCCCAGCATTTT.

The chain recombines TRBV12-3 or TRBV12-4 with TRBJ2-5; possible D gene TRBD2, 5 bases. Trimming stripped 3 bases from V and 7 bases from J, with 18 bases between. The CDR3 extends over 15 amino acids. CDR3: CASSFGAGPVGTQYF. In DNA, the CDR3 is TGTGCCAGCAGTTTCGGTGCGGGCCCGGTGGGGACCCAGTACTTC.

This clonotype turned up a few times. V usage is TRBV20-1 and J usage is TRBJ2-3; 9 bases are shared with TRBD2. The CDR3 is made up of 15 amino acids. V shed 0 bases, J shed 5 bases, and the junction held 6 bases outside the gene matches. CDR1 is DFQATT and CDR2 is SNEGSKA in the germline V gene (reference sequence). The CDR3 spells CSAREPAGGEDTQYF. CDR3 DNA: TGCAGTGCTAGAGAGCCCGCGGGGGGGGAAGATACGCAGTATTTT.

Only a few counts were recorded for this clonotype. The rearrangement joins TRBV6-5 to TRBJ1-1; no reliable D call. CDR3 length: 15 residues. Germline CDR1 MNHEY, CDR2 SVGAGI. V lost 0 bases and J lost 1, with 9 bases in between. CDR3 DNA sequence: TGTGCCAGCAGTTACTCGTCGGCTCAGAACACTGAAGCTTTCTTT. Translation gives CASSYSSAQNTEAFF.

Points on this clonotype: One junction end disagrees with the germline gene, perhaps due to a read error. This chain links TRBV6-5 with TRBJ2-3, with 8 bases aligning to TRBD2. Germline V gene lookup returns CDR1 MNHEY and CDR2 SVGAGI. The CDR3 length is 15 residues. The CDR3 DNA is TGTGGCAGCAGTGTACGGGGGGGTGGCACAGGTACGCAGTATTTT. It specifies CGSSVRGGGTGTQYF.

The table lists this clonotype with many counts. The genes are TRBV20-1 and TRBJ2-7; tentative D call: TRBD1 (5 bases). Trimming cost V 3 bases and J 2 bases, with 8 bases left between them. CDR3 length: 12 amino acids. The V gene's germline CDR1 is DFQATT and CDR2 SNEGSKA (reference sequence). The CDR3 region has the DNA TGCAGTGCTAGGGGGCCGACCTACGAGCAGTACTTC. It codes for CSARGPTYEQYF.

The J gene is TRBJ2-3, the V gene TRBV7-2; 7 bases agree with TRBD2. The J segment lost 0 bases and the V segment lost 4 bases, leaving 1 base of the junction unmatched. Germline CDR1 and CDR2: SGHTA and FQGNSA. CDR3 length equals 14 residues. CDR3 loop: CASSWRGSTDTQYF. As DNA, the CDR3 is TGTGCCAGCAGCTGGCGGGGGAGCACAGATACGCAGTATTTT.

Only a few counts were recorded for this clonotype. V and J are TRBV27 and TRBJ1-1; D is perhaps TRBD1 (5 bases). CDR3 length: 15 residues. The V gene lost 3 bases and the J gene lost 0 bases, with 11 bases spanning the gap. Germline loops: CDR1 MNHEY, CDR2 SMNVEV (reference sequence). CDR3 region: CASSFFGTVNTEAFF. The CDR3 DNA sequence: TGTGCCAGCAGTTTTTTCGGGACGGTGAACACTGAAGCTTTCTTT.

The CDR3 coding sequence is TGCAGTGCCAGGCTAGGGGGGGAAGAGGGTGCGCAGCCCCAGCATTTT. Its translation: CSARLGGEEGAQPQHF. The chain is built from TRBV20-1 and TRBJ1-5; TRBD1 is a possible D gene (6 bases). This CDR3 is built from 16 residues. Germline lookup yields CDR1 DFQATT and CDR2 SNEGSKA (reference sequence). V was clipped by 6 bases and J by 7 bases, with 25 bases between them.

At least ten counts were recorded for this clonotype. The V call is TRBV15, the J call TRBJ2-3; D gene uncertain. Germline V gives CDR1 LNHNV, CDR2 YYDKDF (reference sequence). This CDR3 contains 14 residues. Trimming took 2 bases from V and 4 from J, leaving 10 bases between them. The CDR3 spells CATSRSPTADTQYF. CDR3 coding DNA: TGTGCCACCAGCAGATCCCCGACCGCAGATACGCAGTATTTT.

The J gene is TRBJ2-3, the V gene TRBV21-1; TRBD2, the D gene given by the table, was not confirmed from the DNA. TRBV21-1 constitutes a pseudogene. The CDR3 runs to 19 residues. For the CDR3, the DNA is TGTGCCAGCAGCAAAGAAAGACTAGCGGGGGGGAATAGCACAGATACGCAGTATTTT. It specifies CASSKERLAGGNSTDTQYF.

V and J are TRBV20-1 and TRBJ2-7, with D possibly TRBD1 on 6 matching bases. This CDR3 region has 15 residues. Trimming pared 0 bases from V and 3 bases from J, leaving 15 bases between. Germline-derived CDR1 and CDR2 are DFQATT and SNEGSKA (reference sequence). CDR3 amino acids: CSARDPRGPNYEQYV. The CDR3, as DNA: TGCAGTGCTAGAGACCCCAGGGGACCGAACTACGAGCAGTACGTC.

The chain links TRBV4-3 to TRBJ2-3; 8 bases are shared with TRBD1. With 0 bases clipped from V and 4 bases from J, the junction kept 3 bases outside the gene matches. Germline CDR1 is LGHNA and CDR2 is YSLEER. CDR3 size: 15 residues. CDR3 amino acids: CASSQDRGPPDTQYF. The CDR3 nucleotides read TGCGCCAGCAGCCAAGACAGGGGGCCCCCAGATACGCAGTATTTT.

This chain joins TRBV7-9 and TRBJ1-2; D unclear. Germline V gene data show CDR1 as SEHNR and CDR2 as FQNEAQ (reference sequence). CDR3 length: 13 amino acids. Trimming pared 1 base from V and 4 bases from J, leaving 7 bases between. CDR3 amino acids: CASSLVAAYGYTF. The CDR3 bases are TGTGCCAGCAGCTTAGTGGCAGCCTATGGCTACACCTTC.

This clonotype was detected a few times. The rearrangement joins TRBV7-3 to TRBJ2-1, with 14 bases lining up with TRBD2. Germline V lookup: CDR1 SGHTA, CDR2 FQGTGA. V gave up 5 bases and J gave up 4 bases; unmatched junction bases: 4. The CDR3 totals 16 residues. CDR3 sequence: CASSARTSGGYNEQFF. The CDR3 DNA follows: TGTGCCAGCAGCGCCCGGACTAGCGGGGGGTACAATGAGCAGTTCTTC.

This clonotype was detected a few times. CDR3 amino acids: CASSLNGQRNSPLHF. For the CDR3, the DNA is TGTGCCAGCAGTTTAAACGGTCAAAGGAATTCACCCCTCCACTTT. The chain uses TRBV12-3 or TRBV12-4 and TRBJ1-6; no firm D call. The CDR3 is 15 residues long. The germline V and J ends were trimmed by 2 bases and 7 bases, with 12 bases remaining between them.

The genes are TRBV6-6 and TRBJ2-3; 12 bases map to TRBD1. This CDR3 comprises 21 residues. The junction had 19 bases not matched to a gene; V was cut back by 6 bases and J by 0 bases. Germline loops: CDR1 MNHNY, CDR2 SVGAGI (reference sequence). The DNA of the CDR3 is TGTGCCAGCAGCCGGGACAGGGGGCGAGTAGCGGGGGATTTTAGCACAGATACGCAGTATTTT. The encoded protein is CASSRDRGRVAGDFSTDTQYF.

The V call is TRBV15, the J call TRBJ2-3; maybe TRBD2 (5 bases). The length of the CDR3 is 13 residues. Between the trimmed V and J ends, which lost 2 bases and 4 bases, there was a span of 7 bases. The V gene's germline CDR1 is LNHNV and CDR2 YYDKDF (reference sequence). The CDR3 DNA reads TGTGCCACCAGCAGACGGGGAGCAGATACGCAGTATTTT. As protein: CATSRRGADTQYF.

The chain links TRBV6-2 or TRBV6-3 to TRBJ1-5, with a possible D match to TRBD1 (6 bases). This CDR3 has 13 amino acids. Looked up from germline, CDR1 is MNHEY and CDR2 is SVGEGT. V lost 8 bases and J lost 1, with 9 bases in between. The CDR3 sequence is CASWGASNQPQHF. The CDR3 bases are TGTGCCAGCTGGGGGGCGAGCAATCAGCCCCAGCATTTT.

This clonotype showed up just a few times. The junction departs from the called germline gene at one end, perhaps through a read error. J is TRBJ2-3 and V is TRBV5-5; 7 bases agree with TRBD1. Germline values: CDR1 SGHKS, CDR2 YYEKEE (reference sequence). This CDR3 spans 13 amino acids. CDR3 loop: CASQEKGADTRYF. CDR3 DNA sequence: TGTGCCAGCCAAGAGAAGGGGGCAGATACGCGGTATTTT.

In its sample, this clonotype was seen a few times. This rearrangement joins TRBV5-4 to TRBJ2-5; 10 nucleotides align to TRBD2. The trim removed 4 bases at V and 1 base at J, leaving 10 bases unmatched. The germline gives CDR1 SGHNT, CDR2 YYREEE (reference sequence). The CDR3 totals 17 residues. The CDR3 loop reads CASSQVAGGLVQETQYF. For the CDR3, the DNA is TGTGCCAGCAGCCAGGTAGCGGGGGGCCTGGTCCAAGAGACCCAGTACTTC.

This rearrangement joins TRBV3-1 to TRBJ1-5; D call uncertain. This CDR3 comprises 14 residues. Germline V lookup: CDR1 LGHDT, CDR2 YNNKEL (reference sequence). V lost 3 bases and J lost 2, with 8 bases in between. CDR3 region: CASSQMTGNQPQHF. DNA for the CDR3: TGTGCCAGCAGCCAGATGACGGGCAATCAGCCCCAGCATTTT.

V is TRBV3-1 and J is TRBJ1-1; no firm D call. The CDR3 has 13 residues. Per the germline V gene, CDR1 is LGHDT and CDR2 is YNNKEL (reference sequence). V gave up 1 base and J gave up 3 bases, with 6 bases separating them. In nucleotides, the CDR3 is TGTGCCAGCAGCCAAGGCTGGGACACTGAAGCTTTCTTT. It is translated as CASSQGWDTEAFF. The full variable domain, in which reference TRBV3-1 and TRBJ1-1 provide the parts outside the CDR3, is DTAVSQTPKYLVTQMGNDKSIKCEQNLGHDTMYWYKQDSKKFLKIMFSYNNKELIINETVPNRFSPKSPDKAHLNLHINSLELGDSAVYFCASSQGWDTEAFFGQGTRLTVV.

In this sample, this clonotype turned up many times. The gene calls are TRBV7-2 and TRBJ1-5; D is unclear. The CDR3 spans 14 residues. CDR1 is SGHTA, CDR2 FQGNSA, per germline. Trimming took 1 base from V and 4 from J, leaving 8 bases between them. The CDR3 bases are TGTGCCAGCAGCTTAGACGGACTGAATCAGCCCCAGCATTTT. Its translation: CASSLDGLNQPQHF.

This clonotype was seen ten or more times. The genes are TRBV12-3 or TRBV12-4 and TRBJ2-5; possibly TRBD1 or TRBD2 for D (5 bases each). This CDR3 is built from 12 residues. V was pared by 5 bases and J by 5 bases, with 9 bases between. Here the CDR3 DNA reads TGTGCCAGCAGTGGGACGTGGGAGACCCAGTACTTC. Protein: CASSGTWETQYF.